This T cell receptor beta chain was found in a study of T-cell memory formation after mild COVID-19. Study details: Largely donor-specific sequence clusters came from a couple of donors.

Employing constant-segment primers, 5'RACE generated TCR alpha and TCR beta cDNA libraries bearing sample barcodes and UMIs. MiXCR was run by TCRdb on the 5' RACE reads, yielding one entry per CDR3 protein. The sample includes under 650,000 distinct CDR3 sequences, roughly 17% seen only once; the top ten take around 11%. The study's findings and limits: Of the contracting clones, CD4+ ones lay mainly in CM and EM, and CD8+ ones in EMRA. Clones that got smaller from day 15 to 85 had even CD4/CD8, while clones growing later tipped toward CD4+.

Concerning this clonotype itself: Its antigen is undetermined.

The source material was PBMCs or a T cell subset sorted from them (not recorded which). The sequence was collected from an adult woman who had mild COVID-19 (a few samples of this study predate the infection). Cell type and time point are not known.

The DNA of the CDR3 is TGCAGTGCTACGGGACTAGTAGAGGGTGAGCAGTACTTC. Translated, it gives CSATGLVEGEQYF. The chain recombines TRBV20-1 with TRBJ2-7, with 8 bases matching TRBD2. The ends lost 4 bases at V and 7 bases at J; junction bases unmatched: 9. Germline lookup yields CDR1 DFQATT and CDR2 SNEGSKA (reference sequence). This CDR3 spans 13 amino acids.